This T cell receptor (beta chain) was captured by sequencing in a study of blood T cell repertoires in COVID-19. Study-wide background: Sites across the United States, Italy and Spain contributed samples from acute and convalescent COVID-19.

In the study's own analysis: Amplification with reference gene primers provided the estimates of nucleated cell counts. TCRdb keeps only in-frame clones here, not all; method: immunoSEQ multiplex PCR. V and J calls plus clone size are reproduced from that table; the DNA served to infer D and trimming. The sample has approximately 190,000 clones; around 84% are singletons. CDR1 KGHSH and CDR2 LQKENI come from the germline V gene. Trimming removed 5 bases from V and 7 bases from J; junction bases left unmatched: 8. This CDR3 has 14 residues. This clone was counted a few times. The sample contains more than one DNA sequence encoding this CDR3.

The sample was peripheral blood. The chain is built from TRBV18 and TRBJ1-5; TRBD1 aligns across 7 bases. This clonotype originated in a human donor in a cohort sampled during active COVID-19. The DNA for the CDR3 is TGTGCCAGCTCATCAGACAGGGTCGGGCAGCCCCAGCATTTT. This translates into CASSSDRVGQPQHF.